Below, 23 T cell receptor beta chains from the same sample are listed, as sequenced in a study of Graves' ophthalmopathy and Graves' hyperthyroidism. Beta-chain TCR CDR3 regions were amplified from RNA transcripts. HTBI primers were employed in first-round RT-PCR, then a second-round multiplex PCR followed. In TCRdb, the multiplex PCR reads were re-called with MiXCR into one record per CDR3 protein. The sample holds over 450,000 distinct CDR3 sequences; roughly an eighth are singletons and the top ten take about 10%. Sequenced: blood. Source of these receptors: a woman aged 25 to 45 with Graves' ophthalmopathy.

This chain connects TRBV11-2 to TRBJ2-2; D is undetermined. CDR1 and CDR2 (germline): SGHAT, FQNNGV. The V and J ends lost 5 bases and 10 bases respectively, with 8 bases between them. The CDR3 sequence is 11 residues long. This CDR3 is CASSPSPELFF. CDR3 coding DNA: TGTGCCAGCAGCCCCAGTCCGGAGCTGTTTTTT.

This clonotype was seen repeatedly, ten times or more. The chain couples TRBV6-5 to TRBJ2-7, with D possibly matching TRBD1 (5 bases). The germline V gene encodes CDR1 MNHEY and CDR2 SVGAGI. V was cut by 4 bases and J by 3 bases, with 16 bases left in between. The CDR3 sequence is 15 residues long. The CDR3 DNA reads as TGTGCCAGCAGTTGTCCCTCGTCAGGGAACTACGAGCAGTACTTC. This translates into CASSCPSSGNYEQYF.

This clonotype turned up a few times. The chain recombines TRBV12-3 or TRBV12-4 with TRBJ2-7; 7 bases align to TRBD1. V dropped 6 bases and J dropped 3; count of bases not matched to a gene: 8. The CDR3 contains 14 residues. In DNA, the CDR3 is TGTGCCAGCAGCACAACAGGGACAGTCTACGAGCAGTACTTC. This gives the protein CASSTTGTVYEQYF.

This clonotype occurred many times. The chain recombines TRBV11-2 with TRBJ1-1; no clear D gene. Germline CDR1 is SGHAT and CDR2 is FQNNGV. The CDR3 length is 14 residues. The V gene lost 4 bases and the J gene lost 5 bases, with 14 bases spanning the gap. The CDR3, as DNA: TGTGCCAGCAGCTCGAGATTAACGAGGACTGAAGCTTTCTTT. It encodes CASSSRLTRTEAFF.

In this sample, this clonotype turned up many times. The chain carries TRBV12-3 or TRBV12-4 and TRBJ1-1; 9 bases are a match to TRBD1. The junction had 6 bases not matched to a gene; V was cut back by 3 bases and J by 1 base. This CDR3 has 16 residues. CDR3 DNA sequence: TGTGCCAGCAGTTTGGGACAGGGTGGATGGAACACTGAAGCTTTCTTT. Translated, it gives CASSLGQGGWNTEAFF.

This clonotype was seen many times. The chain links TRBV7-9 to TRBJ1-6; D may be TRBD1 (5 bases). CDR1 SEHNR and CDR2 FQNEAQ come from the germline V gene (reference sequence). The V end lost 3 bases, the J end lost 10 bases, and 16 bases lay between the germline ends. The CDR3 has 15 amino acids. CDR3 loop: CASSFAGNGISPLHF. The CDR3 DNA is TGTGCCAGCAGCTTTGCAGGGAATGGTATATCACCCCTCCACTTT.

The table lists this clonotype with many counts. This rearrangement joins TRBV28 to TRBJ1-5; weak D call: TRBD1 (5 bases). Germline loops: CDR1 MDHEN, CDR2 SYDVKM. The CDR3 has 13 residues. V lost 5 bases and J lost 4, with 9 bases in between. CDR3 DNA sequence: TGTGCCAGCAGTGGGGACGGGAATCAGCCCCAGCATTTT. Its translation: CASSGDGNQPQHF.

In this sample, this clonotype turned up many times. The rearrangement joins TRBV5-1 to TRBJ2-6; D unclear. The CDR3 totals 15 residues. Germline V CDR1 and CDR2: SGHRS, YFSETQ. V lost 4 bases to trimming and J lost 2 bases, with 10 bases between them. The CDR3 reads CASSLTEAGANVLTF. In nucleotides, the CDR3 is TGCGCCAGCAGCCTTACTGAGGCTGGGGCCAACGTCCTGACTTTC.

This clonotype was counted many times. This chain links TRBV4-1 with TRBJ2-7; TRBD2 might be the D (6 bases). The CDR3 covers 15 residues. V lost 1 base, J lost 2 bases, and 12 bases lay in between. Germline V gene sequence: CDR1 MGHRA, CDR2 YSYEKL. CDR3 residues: CASSQVASEAYEQYF. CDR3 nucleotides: TGCGCCAGCAGCCAAGTGGCTAGCGAAGCCTACGAGCAGTACTTC.

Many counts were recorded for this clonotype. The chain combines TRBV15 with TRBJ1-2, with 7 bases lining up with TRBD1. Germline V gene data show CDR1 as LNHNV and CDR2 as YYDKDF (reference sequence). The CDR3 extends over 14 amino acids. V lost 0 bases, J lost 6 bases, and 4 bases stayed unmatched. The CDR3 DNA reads TGTGCCACCAGCAGAGAAGAGGGGGCAGATGGCTACACCTTC. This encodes CATSREEGADGYTF.

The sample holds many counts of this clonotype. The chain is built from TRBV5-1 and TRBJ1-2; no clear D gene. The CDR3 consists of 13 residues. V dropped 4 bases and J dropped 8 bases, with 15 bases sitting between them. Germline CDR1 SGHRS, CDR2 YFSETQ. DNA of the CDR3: TGCGCCAGCAGCCTCCCGGACGAGCACGGCTACACCTTC. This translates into CASSLPDEHGYTF.

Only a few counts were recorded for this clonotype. CDR3 DNA sequence: TGCAGCGTTTGCATTGGACAGGGGGTTGTTAACACTGAAGCTTTCTTT. Protein sequence: CSVCIGQGVVNTEAFF. The rearrangement joins TRBV29-1 to TRBJ1-1; 10 nucleotides line up with TRBD1. CDR1 and CDR2 (germline): SQVTM, ANQGSEA. After removal of 5 bases from V and 2 bases from J, the junction contained 11 bases not matched to a gene. The CDR3 loop spans 16 amino acids.

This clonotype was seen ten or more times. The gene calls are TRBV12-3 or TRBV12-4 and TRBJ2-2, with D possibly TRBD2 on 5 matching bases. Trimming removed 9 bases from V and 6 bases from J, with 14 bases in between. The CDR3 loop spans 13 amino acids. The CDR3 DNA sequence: TGTGCCAGTCGTGGACCCGGGGCCGGGGAGCTGTTTTTT. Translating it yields CASRGPGAGELFF.

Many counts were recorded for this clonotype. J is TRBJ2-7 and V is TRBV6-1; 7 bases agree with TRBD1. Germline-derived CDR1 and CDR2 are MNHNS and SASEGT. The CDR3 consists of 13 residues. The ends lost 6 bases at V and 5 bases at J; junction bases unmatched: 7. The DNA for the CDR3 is TGTGCCAGCAGGTTGACAGGGATCCACGAGCAGTACTTC. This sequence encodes CASRLTGIHEQYF.

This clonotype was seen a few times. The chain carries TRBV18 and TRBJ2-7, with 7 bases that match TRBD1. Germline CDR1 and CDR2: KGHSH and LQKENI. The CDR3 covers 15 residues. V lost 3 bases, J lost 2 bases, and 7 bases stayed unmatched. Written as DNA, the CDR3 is TGTGCCAGCTCACCGGGATACAGGGGCACCTACGAGCAGTACTTC. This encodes CASSPGYRGTYEQYF.

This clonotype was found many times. CDR3 sequence (DNA): TGTGCCAGCAGTTTAGGAGGACTCCTAGCGGGCCATCAGCCCCAGCATTTT. It codes for CASSLGGLLAGHQPQHF. V and J are TRBV12-3 or TRBV12-4 and TRBJ1-5; D gene uncertain. The V end lost 1 base, the J end lost 5 bases, and 18 bases lay between the germline ends. This CDR3 has 17 amino acids.

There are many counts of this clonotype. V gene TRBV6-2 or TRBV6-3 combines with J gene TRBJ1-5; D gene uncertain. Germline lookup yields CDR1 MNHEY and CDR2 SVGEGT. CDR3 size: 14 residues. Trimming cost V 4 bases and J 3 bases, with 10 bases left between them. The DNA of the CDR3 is TGTGCCAGCAGTTCCTACAGAGACAATCAGCCCCAGCATTTT. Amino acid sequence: CASSSYRDNQPQHF.

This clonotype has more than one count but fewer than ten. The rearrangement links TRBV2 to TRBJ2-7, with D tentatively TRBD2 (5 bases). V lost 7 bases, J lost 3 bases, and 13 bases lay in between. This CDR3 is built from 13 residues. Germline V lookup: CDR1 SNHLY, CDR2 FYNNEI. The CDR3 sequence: CASITSAVYEQYF. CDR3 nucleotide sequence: TGTGCCAGCATTACGTCAGCGGTCTACGAGCAGTACTTC.

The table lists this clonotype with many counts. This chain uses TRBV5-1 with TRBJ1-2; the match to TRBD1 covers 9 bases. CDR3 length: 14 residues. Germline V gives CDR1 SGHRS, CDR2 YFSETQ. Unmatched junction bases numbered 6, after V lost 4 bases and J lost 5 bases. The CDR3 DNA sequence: TGCGCCAGCAGCCACGGACAGGGGTCTTATGGCTACACCTTC. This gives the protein CASSHGQGSYGYTF.

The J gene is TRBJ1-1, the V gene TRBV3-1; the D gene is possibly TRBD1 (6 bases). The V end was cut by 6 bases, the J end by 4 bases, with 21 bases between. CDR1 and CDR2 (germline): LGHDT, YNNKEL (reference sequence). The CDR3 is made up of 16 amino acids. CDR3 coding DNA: TGTGCCAGCAGTCCCTCGGGGGCCCTTAGGGGCACTGAAGCTTTCTTT. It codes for CASSPSGALRGTEAFF.

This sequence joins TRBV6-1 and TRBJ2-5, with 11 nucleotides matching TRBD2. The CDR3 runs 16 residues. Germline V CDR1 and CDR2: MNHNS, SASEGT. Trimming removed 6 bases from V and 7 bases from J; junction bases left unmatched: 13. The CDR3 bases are TGTGCCAGCAGGGTGGGACTAGCGGACGAGTTGGCGACCCAGTACTTC. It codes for CASRVGLADELATQYF.

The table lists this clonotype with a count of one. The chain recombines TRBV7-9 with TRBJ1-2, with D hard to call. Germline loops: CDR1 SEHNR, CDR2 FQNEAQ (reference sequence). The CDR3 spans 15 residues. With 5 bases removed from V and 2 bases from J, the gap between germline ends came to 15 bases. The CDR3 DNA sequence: TGTGCCAGCAGCCTCGGACCGCTTCCCAACTATGGCTACACCTTC. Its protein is CASSLGPLPNYGYTF.

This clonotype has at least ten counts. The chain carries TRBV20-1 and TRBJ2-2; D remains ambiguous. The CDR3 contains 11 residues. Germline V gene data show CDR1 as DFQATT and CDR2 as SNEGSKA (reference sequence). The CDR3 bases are TGCAGCCTTGGTATAGGGGGGGAGCTGTTTTTT. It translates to CSLGIGGELFF.